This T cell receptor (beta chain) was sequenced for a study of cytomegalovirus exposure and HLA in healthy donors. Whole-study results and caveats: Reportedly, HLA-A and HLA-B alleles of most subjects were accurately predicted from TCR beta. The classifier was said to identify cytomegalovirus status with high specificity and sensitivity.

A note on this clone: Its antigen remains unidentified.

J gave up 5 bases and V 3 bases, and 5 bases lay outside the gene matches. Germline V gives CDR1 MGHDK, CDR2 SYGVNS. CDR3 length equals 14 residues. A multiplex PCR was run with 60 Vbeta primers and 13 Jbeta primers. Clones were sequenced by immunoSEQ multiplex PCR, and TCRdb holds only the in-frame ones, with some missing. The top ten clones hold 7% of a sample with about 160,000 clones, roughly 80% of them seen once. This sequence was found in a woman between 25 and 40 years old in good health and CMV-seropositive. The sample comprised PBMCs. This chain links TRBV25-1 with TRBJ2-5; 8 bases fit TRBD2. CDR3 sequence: CASSEGLGWETQYF. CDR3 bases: TGTGCCAGCAGTGAGGGACTAGGGTGGGAGACCCAGTACTTC.